This TCR beta chain was profiled in a study of CD8+ T cells in alopecia areata. The wider study: A regimen of oral tofacitinib, 5 to 10 mg twice daily, was given to treated patients.

Whole-study findings and limits: Expanded CD8+ clones among the top 100, and scalp clonality, were significantly decreased by tofacitinib. Tofacitinib did not eliminate many expanded lesional clones from scalp or blood. Uncertainty about whether baseline CD8+ expansion is linked to response remains, with one nonresponder.

This clone was seen only a few times. The antigen is undetermined. Treatment given: oral pan-JAK inhibitor, 5-10 mg twice daily. As the sequencing template, cDNA was produced by extracting RNA and reverse transcribing it. Assay used: immunoSEQ multiplex PCR; TCRdb lists only in-frame clones, some missing. Of over 100,000 clones listed, around 53% are singletons. The V and J ends lost 5 bases and 0 bases, in that order; junction bases with no gene match: 14. Germline CDR1 is SGHAT and CDR2 is FQNNGV. The CDR3 loop spans 19 amino acids. This material consisted of CD8+ T cells sorted from blood, taken at week 24, from a patient treated with tofacitinib. V and J are TRBV11-2 and TRBJ2-3; TRBD1 aligns across 10 bases. This sequence originates from a human donor with alopecia areata. The CDR3 spells CASSGPGTGASVSTDTQYF. The CDR3 DNA is TGTGCCAGCAGCGGACCCGGGACAGGGGCATCTGTAAGCACAGATACGCAGTATTTT.